This T cell receptor (beta chain) was profiled in a study of blood T cell repertoires in COVID-19. Study-level information: Spain, Italy and the United States supplied samples that represented acute and convalescent COVID-19. The cDNA or gDNA used as material had been derived from T cells, B-cell-depleted T cells, or PBMCs.

Original methodology: How many nucleated cells were present was estimated from reference gene primer amplification. Data came from immunoSEQ multiplex PCR; TCRdb stores just in-frame clones and leaves some out. V and J calls and clone size are those listed in that table; D and trimming were worked out from the DNA. The sample lists 80,000 to 100,000 clones, about 85% occurring once. V was clipped by 10 bases and J by 1 base, with 17 bases between them. Germline V gene data show CDR1 as MNHEY and CDR2 as SVGAGI. This CDR3 has 14 amino acids. Material for sequencing was peripheral blood. This receptor was obtained from a man in his 60s with acute or convalescent COVID-19. The gene calls are TRBV6-5 and TRBJ2-7, with a tentative D call TRBD2 (7 bases). In nucleotides, the CDR3 is TGTGCCACCAAGGAGGGGGGGGTGTCCTACGAGCAGTACTTC. It specifies CATKEGGVSYEQYF.